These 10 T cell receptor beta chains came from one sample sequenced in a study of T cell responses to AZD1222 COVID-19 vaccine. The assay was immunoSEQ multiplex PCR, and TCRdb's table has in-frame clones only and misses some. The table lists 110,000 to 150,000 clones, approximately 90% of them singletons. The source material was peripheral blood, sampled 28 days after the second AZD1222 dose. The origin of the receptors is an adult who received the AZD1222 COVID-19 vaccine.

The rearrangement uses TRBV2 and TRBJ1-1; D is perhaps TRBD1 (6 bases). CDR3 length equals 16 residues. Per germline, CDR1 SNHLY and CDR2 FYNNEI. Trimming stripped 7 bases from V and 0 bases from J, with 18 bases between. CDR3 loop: CASTKEGGWMNTEAFF. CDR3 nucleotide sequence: TGTGCCAGCACCAAAGAGGGGGGCTGGATGAACACTGAAGCTTTCTTT.

The CDR3 bases are TGTGCCAGTACCGAGAGGGGCGGCTATAGCAATCAGCCCCAGCATTTT. Protein product: CASTERGGYSNQPQHF. V usage is TRBV19 and J usage is TRBJ1-5, with TRBD1 as a possible D gene (5 bases). Between the trimmed V and J ends, which lost 7 bases and 0 bases, there was a span of 16 bases. Germline V CDR1 and CDR2: LNHDA, SQIVND (reference sequence). The CDR3 contains 16 residues. Drawing the rest from reference TRBV19 and TRBJ1-5, the complete variable domain is DGGITQSPKYLFRKEGQNVTLSCEQNLNHDAMYWYRQDPGQGLRLIYYSQIVNDFQKGDIAEGYSVSREKKESFPLTVTSAQKNPTAFYLCASTERGGYSNQPQHFGDGTRLSIL.

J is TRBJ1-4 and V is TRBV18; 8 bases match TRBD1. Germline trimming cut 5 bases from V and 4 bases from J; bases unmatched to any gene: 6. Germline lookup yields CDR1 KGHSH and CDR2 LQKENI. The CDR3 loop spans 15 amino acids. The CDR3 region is CASSSNRGDNEKLFF. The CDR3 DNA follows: TGTGCCAGCTCATCCAACAGGGGGGATAATGAAAAACTGTTTTTT.

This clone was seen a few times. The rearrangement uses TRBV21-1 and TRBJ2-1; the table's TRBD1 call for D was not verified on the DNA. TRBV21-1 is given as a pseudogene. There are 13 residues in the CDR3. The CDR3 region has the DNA TGTGCCAGCAGCAAGGGGGCCCCGGATGAGCAGTTCTTC. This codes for CASSKGAPDEQFF.

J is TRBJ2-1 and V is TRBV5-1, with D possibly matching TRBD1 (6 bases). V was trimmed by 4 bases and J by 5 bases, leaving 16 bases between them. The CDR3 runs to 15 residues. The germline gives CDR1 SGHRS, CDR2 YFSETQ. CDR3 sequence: CASSPTQQGNNEQFF. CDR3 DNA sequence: TGCGCCAGCAGCCCGACCCAGCAGGGGAACAATGAGCAGTTCTTC.

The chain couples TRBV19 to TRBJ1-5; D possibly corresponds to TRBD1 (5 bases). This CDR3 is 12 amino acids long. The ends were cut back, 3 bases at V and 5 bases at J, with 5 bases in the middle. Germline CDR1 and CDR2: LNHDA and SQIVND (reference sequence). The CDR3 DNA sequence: TGTGCCAGTAGTATGGGGGATCAGCCCCAGCATTTT. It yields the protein CASSMGDQPQHF.

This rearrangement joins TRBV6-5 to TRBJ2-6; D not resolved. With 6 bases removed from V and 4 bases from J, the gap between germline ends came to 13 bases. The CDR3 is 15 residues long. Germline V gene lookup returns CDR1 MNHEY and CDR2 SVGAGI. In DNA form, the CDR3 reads TGTGCCAGCAGCCGACCCAGTCCCGGGGCCAACGTCCTGACTTTC. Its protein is CASSRPSPGANVLTF.

CDR3 DNA: TGTGCCAGCAGCAAGGGACTAGCGGGAGCCTACGAGCAGTACTTC. As protein: CASSKGLAGAYEQYF. The chain employs TRBV21-1 and TRBJ2-7; TRBD2, the D gene given by the table, was not confirmed from the DNA. TRBV21-1 is listed as a pseudogene. The CDR3 runs to 15 residues.

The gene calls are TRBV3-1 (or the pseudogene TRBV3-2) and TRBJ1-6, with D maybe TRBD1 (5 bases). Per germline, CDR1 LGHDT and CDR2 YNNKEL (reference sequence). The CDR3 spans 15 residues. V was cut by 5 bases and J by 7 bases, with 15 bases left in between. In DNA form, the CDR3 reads TGTGCCAGCAGCAGCCCGGGACGCCAAAATTCACCCCTCCACTTT. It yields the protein CASSSPGRQNSPLHF.

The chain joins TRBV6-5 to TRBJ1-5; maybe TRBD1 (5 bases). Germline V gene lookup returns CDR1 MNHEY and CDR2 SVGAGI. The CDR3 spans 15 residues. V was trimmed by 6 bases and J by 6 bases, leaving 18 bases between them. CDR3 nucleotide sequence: TGTGCCAGCAGGGCCCAGGGTCGGCTAGGTCAGCCCCAGCATTTT. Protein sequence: CASRAQGRLGQPQHF.